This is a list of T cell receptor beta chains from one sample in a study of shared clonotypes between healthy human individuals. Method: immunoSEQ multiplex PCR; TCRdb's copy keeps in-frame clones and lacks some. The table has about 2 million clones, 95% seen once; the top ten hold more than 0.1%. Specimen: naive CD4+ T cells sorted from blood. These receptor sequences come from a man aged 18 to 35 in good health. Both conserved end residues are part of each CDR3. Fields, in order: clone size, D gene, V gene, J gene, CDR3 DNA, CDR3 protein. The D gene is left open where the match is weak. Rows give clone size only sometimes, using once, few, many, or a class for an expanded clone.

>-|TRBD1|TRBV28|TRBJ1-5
TGTGCCAGCAGTTGGTCCGGGACAGGGTATGGCAATCAGCCCCAGCATTTT
CASSWSGTGYGNQPQHF
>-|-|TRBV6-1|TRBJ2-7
TGTGCCACCTCGAGGGACTACGAGCAGTACTTC
CATSRDYEQYF
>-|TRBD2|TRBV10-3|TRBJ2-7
TGTGCCATCAGTGAAGGGACTAGCGGGTACGAGCAGTACTTC
CAISEGTSGYEQYF
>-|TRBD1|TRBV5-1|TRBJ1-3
TGCGCCAGCAGCGTTACGGACAGGGGGCAAACTGGAAACACCATATATTTT
CASSVTDRGQTGNTIYF
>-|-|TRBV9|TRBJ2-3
TGTGCCAGCAGCGTAGGGTCGGTGCTAGGGGGTACGCAGTATTTT
CASSVGSVLGGTQYF
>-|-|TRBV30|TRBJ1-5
TGTGCCTGGAGTGTCTTCAATAGCAATCAGCCCCAGCATTTT
CAWSVFNSNQPQHF
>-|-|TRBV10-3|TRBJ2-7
TGTGCCATCAGTGAGCTAGCCATGAGCTCCTACGAGCAGTACTTC
CAISELAMSSYEQYF
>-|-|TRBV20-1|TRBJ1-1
TGCAGTGCTAGTCCCAGGGCTGAAGCTTTCTTT
CSASPRAEAFF
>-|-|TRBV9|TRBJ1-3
TGTGCCAGCAGCGTAGACTGGGGGACGGGAAACACCATATATTTT
CASSVDWGTGNTIYF
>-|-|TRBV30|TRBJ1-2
TGTGCCTGGAGACTGGGGAACTATGGCTACACCTTC
CAWRLGNYGYTF
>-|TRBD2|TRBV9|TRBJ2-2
TGTGCCAGCAGTGCCTATAGCGGGGTTAACACCGGGGAGCTGTTTTTT
CASSAYSGVNTGELFF
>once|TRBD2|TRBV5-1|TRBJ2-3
TGCGCCAGCAGCTTGGGCGGTAGCGGGGTCACAGATACGCAGTATTTT
CASSLGGSGVTDTQYF
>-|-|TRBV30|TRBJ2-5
TGTGCCTGGAAGCAACAGCTTCCGTACCAAGAGACCCAGTACTTC
CAWKQQLPYQETQYF
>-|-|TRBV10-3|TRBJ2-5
TGTGCCATCAGTTTAGAAAAGGACACCGACGAGACCCAGTACTTC
CAISLEKDTDETQYF
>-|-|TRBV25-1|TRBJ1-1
TGTGCCAGCAGTGAACCGGGGGCTATGAACACTGAAGCTTTCTTT
CASSEPGAMNTEAFF
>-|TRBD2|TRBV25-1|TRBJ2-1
TGTGCCAGCAGTGATATGGGAGGGAACCACAATGAGCAGTTCTTC
CASSDMGGNHNEQFF
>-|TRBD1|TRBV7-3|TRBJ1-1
TGTGCCAGCAGTAAGACAGGGGGACTGAACACTGAAGCTTTCTTT
CASSKTGGLNTEAFF
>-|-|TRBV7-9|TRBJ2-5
TGTGCCAGCACAGGGGAATCGGAGACCCAGTACTTC
CASTGESETQYF
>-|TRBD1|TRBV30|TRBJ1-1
TGTGCCTGGGGGGGACAGGGGAACACTGAAGCTTTCTTT
CAWGGQGNTEAFF
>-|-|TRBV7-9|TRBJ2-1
TGTGCCAGCAGCTGGCGCTCTAGCGATGAGCAGTTCTTC
CASSWRSSDEQFF
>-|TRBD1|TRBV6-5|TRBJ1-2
TGTGCCAGCAGTGTGGACAGGGGCTATGGCTACACCTTC
CASSVDRGYGYTF
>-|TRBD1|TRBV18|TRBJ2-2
TGTGCCAGCTCACCCCCCGGGACAGGGAGTATAACCGGGGAGCTGTTTTTT
CASSPPGTGSITGELFF
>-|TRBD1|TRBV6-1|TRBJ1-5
TGTGCCAGCACCCCGACAGGGGGCTCCAATCAGCCCCAGCATTTT
CASTPTGGSNQPQHF
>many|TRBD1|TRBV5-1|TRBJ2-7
TGCGCCAGCAGCGCGACAGGGGCCGAGCAGTACTTC
CASSATGAEQYF
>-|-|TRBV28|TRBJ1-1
TGTGCCAGCAGTCCAACTCAGGGTGTCTCTGAAGCTTTCTTT
CASSPTQGVSEAFF
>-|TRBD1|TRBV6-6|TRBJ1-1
TGTGCCAGCAACAAACAGGGGTATGGCACTGAAGCTTTCTTT
CASNKQGYGTEAFF
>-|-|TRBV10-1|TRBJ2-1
TGCGCCAGCAGTGCGGGAGTATCTTACAATGAGCAGTTCTTC
CASSAGVSYNEQFF